The next 28 T cell receptor beta chains were all read from a single sample in a study of identifying expanded T cells in peripheral blood. Sequencing used immunoSEQ multiplex PCR; TCRdb keeps in-frame clones, though not all of them. In the table there are tens of thousands of clones, roughly 84% of which are singletons. Sequenced: blood. The receptor source for this set is a person aged 18 to 75 in good health.

This clone was counted a single time. This rearrangement joins TRBV7-9 to TRBJ1-1; D call uncertain. CDR3 length: 14 amino acids. Per germline, CDR1 SEHNR and CDR2 FQNEAQ (reference sequence). Trimming left V 2 bases short and J 1 base short, with 8 bases between. The CDR3: CASSLINKNTEAFF. Written as DNA, the CDR3 is TGTGCCAGCAGCTTAATTAATAAGAACACTGAAGCTTTCTTT.

The genes are TRBV4-3 and TRBJ2-7; perhaps TRBD1 as D (5 bases). V was shortened by 0 bases and J by 5 bases, with 17 bases between the two germline ends. CDR1 is LGHNA and CDR2 is YSLEER in the germline V gene. The CDR3 extends over 16 amino acids. CDR3 loop: CASSQDMGRWAHEQYF. CDR3 coding DNA: TGCGCCAGCAGCCAAGATATGGGGCGCTGGGCCCACGAGCAGTACTTC.

J is TRBJ1-6 and V is TRBV18, with D perhaps TRBD1 (6 bases). V shed 3 bases and J shed 10 bases, with 19 bases lying between them. The CDR3 spans 16 residues. The germline gives CDR1 KGHSH, CDR2 LQKENI. The CDR3 region is CASSPPGGQGSSPLHF. For the CDR3, the DNA is TGTGCCAGCTCACCTCCCGGAGGGCAGGGGTCATCACCCCTCCACTTT. Filled out from reference TRBV18 and TRBJ1-6, the complete variable domain reads NAGVMQNPRHLVRRRGQEARLRCSPMKGHSHVYWYRQLPEEGLKFMVYLQKENIIDESGMPKERFSAEFPKEGPSILRIQQVVRGDSAAYFCASSPPGGQGSSPLHFGNGTRLTVT.

V is TRBV6-5 and J is TRBJ1-1; D is ambiguous. V was trimmed by 0 bases and J by 4 bases, leaving 9 bases between them. Germline V lookup: CDR1 MNHEY, CDR2 SVGAGI. The CDR3 runs 14 residues. CDR3 sequence reads: CASSYSGRSTEAFF. Here the CDR3 DNA reads TGTGCCAGCAGTTACTCGGGCCGAAGCACTGAAGCTTTCTTT.

This clone has only a few counts. V and J are TRBV5-5 and TRBJ1-2; weak D call: TRBD1 (6 bases). Germline CDR1 reads SGHKS; CDR2 reads YYEKEE (reference sequence). This CDR3 has 13 residues. V was shortened by 4 bases and J by 5 bases, with 12 bases between the two germline ends. CDR3 coding DNA: TGTGCCAGCAGCCGGGGGGCGGGGTATGGCTACACCTTC. Protein product: CASSRGAGYGYTF.

J is TRBJ1-1 and V is TRBV5-4; no firm D call. Germline lookup yields CDR1 SGHNT and CDR2 YYREEE (reference sequence). The length of the CDR3 is 14 residues. The ends were cut back, 4 bases at V and 2 bases at J, with 12 bases in the middle. The CDR3 reads CASSLRTHNTEAFF. CDR3 bases: TGTGCCAGCAGCCTCCGGACGCATAACACTGAAGCTTTCTTT. The full variable domain, in which reference TRBV5-4 and TRBJ1-1 provide the parts outside the CDR3, is ETGVTQSPTHLIKTRGQQVTLRCSSQSGHNTVSWYQQALGQGPQFIFQYYREEENGRGNFPPRFSGLQFPNYSSELNVNALELDDSALYLCASSLRTHNTEAFFGQGTRLTVV.

The rearrangement links TRBV7-6 to TRBJ1-1, with D unresolved. Germline loops: CDR1 SGHVS, CDR2 FNYEAQ. Trimming took 2 bases from V and 4 from J, leaving 8 bases between them. CDR3 length equals 13 residues. The CDR3 sequence: CASSLNFGTEAFF. CDR3 bases: TGTGCCAGCAGCTTAAACTTCGGCACTGAAGCTTTCTTT.

The rearrangement uses TRBV28 and TRBJ1-5; D gene uncertain. Germline values: CDR1 MDHEN, CDR2 SYDVKM. There are 12 residues in the CDR3. Between the trimmed V and J ends, which lost 6 bases and 6 bases, there was a span of 9 bases. The CDR3 sequence: CASSEFGQPQHF. CDR3 in DNA: TGTGCCAGCAGCGAATTTGGTCAGCCCCAGCATTTT.

CDR3 in amino acids: CASSPGRSREVYGYTF. The CDR3 DNA follows: TGTGCCAGCAGCCCCGGTCGGTCCCGGGAGGTCTATGGCTACACCTTC. This chain joins TRBV7-2 and TRBJ1-2; D is ambiguous. Germline CDR1 reads SGHTA; CDR2 reads FQGNSA. Trimming pared 5 bases from V and 4 bases from J, leaving 20 bases between. This CDR3 has 16 residues.

The chain recombines TRBV19 with TRBJ2-2, with D hard to call. Trimming pared 5 bases from V and 5 bases from J, leaving 12 bases between. Germline CDR1 is LNHDA and CDR2 is SQIVND (reference sequence). The CDR3 is made up of 14 amino acids. The CDR3 spells CASSPGPRTGELFF. The CDR3 DNA reads as TGTGCCAGTAGTCCCGGGCCCAGGACCGGGGAGCTGTTTTTT.

The rearrangement uses TRBV4-3 and TRBJ2-7, with 8 bases that match TRBD1. CDR1 is LGHNA and CDR2 is YSLEER in the germline V gene. J gave up 2 bases and V 4 bases, and 4 bases lay outside the gene matches. The CDR3 extends over 14 amino acids. The CDR3 is CASSLDRGAYEQYF. Written as DNA, the CDR3 is TGCGCCAGCAGCCTCGACAGGGGCGCCTACGAGCAGTACTTC.

The rearrangement uses TRBV6-6 and TRBJ1-1; perhaps TRBD1 as D (6 bases). The CDR3 runs to 16 residues. Germline CDR1 reads MNHNY; CDR2 reads SVGAGI (reference sequence). The ends were cut back, 6 bases at V and 6 bases at J, with 23 bases in the middle. CDR3 loop: CASSPTTGFLFSEAFF. The CDR3 bases are TGTGCCAGCAGCCCTACGACAGGCTTTCTTTTCTCTGAAGCTTTCTTT.

This clone has only one observation. The chain combines TRBV7-6 with TRBJ2-1; D is perhaps TRBD1 (5 bases). The germline CDR1 and CDR2 sequences are SGHVS and FNYEAQ. Trimming stripped 1 base from V and 8 bases from J, with 6 bases between. This CDR3 has 12 residues. CDR3 sequence: CASSLVGDEQFF. The DNA for the CDR3 is TGTGCCAGCAGCTTAGTAGGGGATGAGCAGTTCTTC. The entire variable domain, with the rest obtained from reference TRBV7-6 and TRBJ2-1, is as follows: GAGVSQSPRYKVTKRGQDVALRCDPISGHVSLYWYRQALGQGPEFLTYFNYEAQQDKSGLPNDRFSAERPEGSISTLTIQRTEQRDSAMYRCASSLVGDEQFFGPGTRLTVL.

The V and J genes are TRBV10-3 and TRBJ1-4; possibly TRBD1 for D (6 bases). CDR1 is ENHRY, CDR2 SYGVKD, per germline. This CDR3 has 13 amino acids. Trimming cost V 10 bases and J 8 bases, with 17 bases left between them. The CDR3 here is CATTGQLGEKLFF. Written as DNA, the CDR3 is TGTGCCACCACAGGGCAACTGGGCGAAAAACTGTTTTTT.

CDR3 bases: TGTGCCAGCATCGCTCCCGGGGGGATTAGCGAGCAGTACTTC. Its translation: CASIAPGGISEQYF. The chain is built from TRBV7-9 and TRBJ2-7, with TRBD2 matching over 7 bases. The V gene end was trimmed by 7 bases and the J gene end by 6 bases; junction bases not matched to a gene: 12. CDR1 is SEHNR and CDR2 is FQNEAQ in the germline V gene (reference sequence). The CDR3 is 14 amino acids. The entire variable domain, with the rest obtained from reference TRBV7-9 and TRBJ2-7, is as follows: DTGVSQNPRHKITKRGQNVTFRCDPISEHNRLYWYRQTLGQGPEFLTYFQNEAQLEKSRLLSDRFSAERPKGSFSTLEIQRTEQGDSAMYLCASIAPGGISEQYFGPGTRLTVT.

V and J are TRBV5-1 and TRBJ2-2; 7 bases match TRBD1. The CDR3 runs to 16 residues. Germline assignment: CDR1 SGHRS and CDR2 YFSETQ. The V segment lost 5 bases and the J segment 6 bases; nucleotides outside the gene matches: 13. The CDR3 DNA sequence: TGCGCCAGCAGGGGCCCAACAGGGGATCGTCCCGGGGAGCTGTTTTTT. It specifies CASRGPTGDRPGELFF. The whole variable domain, filled in from reference TRBV5-1 and TRBJ2-2, reads KAGVTQTPRYLIKTRGQQVTLSCSPISGHRSVSWYQQTPGQGLQFLFEYFSETQRNKGNFPGRFSGRQFSNSRSEMNVSTLELGDSALYLCASRGPTGDRPGELFFGEGSRLTVL.

The V and J genes are TRBV6-1 and TRBJ1-1; no definite D call. V lost 3 bases and J 0 bases, leaving 14 bases between the germline ends. Germline V lookup: CDR1 MNHNS, CDR2 SASEGT. The CDR3 covers 16 residues. The CDR3 DNA reads TGTGCCAGCAGTGATTGGGTAGGTCGGTTGAACACTGAAGCTTTCTTT. Translated: CASSDWVGRLNTEAFF.

CDR3 loop: CASHRAPQDGYTF. CDR3 nucleotides: TGTGCCAGCCACCGGGCCCCACAGGATGGCTACACCTTC. V is TRBV6-1 and J is TRBJ1-2; D might be TRBD1 (5 bases). The length of the CDR3 is 13 residues. The V and J ends lost 8 bases and 6 bases respectively, with 16 bases between them. From germline, CDR1 is MNHNS and CDR2 SASEGT.

The chain recombines TRBV2 with TRBJ2-7; no clear D. CDR3 length: 11 residues. Germline CDR1 SNHLY, CDR2 FYNNEI. Trimming removed 0 bases at V and 11 bases at J, with 8 bases between. CDR3 sequence reads: CASSEAVEKYF. Written as DNA, the CDR3 is TGTGCCAGCAGTGAAGCAGTGGAGAAGTACTTC. The full variable domain, its missing parts supplied by reference TRBV2 and TRBJ2-7, is EPEVTQTPSHQVTQMGQEVILRCVPISNHLYFYWYRQILGQKVEFLVSFYNNEISEKSEIFDDQFSVERPDGSNFTLKIRSTKLEDSAMYFCASSEAVEKYFGPGTRLTVT.

To note about this clone: The germline gene is not matched at one end of the junction; a read error may be the cause. The chain couples TRBV7-9 to TRBJ1-1; D is uncertain. The CDR3 has 13 amino acids. Germline V gene lookup returns CDR1 SEHNR and CDR2 FQNEAQ (reference sequence). Written as DNA, the CDR3 is TGTGCCAGCAGCTTAGTTTCGAACGCTGAAGCTTTCTTT. Protein: CASSLVSNAEAFF.

The CDR3: CASSVEGGGGYEQYF. In DNA, the CDR3 is TGTGCCAGCAGCGTAGAAGGGGGAGGGGGCTACGAGCAGTACTTC. V usage is TRBV9 and J usage is TRBJ2-7, with D possibly TRBD2 on 7 matching bases. Trimming removed 0 bases from V and 3 bases from J, with 13 bases in between. This CDR3 contains 15 residues. In germline, CDR1 is SGDLS, CDR2 YYNGEE.

This clone has just a few counts. The V and J genes are TRBV4-3 and TRBJ2-7; 8 bases agree with TRBD1. In germline, CDR1 is LGHNA, CDR2 YSLEER. This CDR3 comprises 16 residues. V shed 0 bases and J 1 base; nucleotides not matched to a gene: 5. The CDR3 region is CASSQEFGDRSYEQYF. The CDR3 DNA is TGCGCCAGCAGCCAAGAATTCGGGGACAGGTCCTACGAGCAGTACTTC.

This clone was observed once. The gene calls are TRBV6-5 and TRBJ2-5; D remains ambiguous. The CDR3 is made up of 15 amino acids. Trimming pared 4 bases from V and 2 bases from J, leaving 14 bases between. The germline CDR1 and CDR2 sequences are MNHEY and SVGAGI. CDR3 nucleotides: TGTGCCAGCAGTTTAACAAGGATGGGACAAGAGACCCAGTACTTC. This gives the protein CASSLTRMGQETQYF.

The chain carries TRBV21-1 and TRBJ1-2; the table assigns TRBD1, which was not confirmed against the DNA. TRBV21-1 is given as a pseudogene. The CDR3 is 18 amino acids. The CDR3 sequence: CASSKYPWTGTTNYGYTF. CDR3 DNA sequence: TGTGCCAGCAGCAAATACCCTTGGACAGGAACAACTAACTATGGCTACACCTTC.

The chain uses TRBV15 and TRBJ1-2; no firm D call. Germline assignment: CDR1 LNHNV and CDR2 YYDKDF (reference sequence). Deletions cut 4 bases from V and 0 bases from J, with 15 bases between. The CDR3 has 16 amino acids. This CDR3 is CATSITRQSSNYGYTF. CDR3 sequence (DNA): TGTGCCACCAGCATCACCCGGCAGAGCTCTAACTATGGCTACACCTTC.

The V call is TRBV6-5, the J call TRBJ1-6; tentative D call: TRBD1 (6 bases). Trimming took off 5 bases at V and 10 bases at J, with 18 bases between the two ends. The CDR3 has 15 amino acids. Germline V gene lookup returns CDR1 MNHEY and CDR2 SVGAGI. The CDR3 is CASSRSGVWESPLHF. The CDR3 coding sequence is TGTGCCAGCAGTCGATCAGGGGTTTGGGAATCACCCCTCCACTTT.

The chain has TRBV6-5 and TRBJ1-2, with D possibly being TRBD1 (6 bases). This CDR3 contains 12 residues. Per the germline V gene, CDR1 is MNHEY and CDR2 is SVGAGI. Trimming left V 5 bases short and J 7 bases short, with 11 bases between. CDR3 bases: TGTGCCAGCAGTGACAGGAAGCTTGGCTACACCTTC. Its protein is CASSDRKLGYTF.

The J gene is TRBJ2-2, the V gene TRBV11-3; D is perhaps TRBD1 (6 bases). Between the trimmed V and J ends, which lost 0 bases and 1 base, there was a span of 9 bases. This CDR3 contains 16 residues. Germline V CDR1 and CDR2: SGHNT, YENEEA. CDR3 amino acids: CASSLDGTRNTGELFF. CDR3 nucleotide sequence: TGTGCCAGCAGCTTAGATGGGACAAGGAACACCGGGGAGCTGTTTTTT.